This TCR beta chain was captured by sequencing in a study of T-cell memory formation after mild COVID-19. This clonotype has more than one count but fewer than ten. What it binds is not known. The CDR3 covers 16 residues. V shed 4 bases and J shed 3 bases, with 18 bases lying between them. Germline V lookup: CDR1 SGHVS, CDR2 FNYEAQ. Whole-study findings and limits: A second wave of clones peaked on day 37, and their SARS-CoV-2 specificity went unconfirmed. Some clones that responded were present in memory (sampled pre-infection), which suggests cross-reactive memory joined. Shrinking CD4+ clones were chiefly CM and EM; CD8+ ones were chiefly EMRA.

Sample barcodes and UMIs were carried by the TCR alpha and TCR beta cDNA libraries that 5'RACE generated with constant-segment primers. In TCRdb, the 5' RACE reads were re-called with MiXCR into one record per CDR3 protein. The table includes some 180,000 distinct CDR3 sequences, around a sixth detected once. Input material: PBMCs or a T cell subset sorted from them (not recorded which). The V call is TRBV7-6, the J call TRBJ1-1, with D possibly matching TRBD1 (5 bases). This receptor was taken from a man aged 18 to 30 who had mild COVID-19 (a few samples of this study predate the infection). Cell type and time point are not known. The DNA for the CDR3 is TGTGCCAGCAGCTCCCCTGACCGGGGCGGATACACTGAAGCTTTCTTT. It encodes CASSSPDRGGYTEAFF.